The 20 T cell receptor beta chains given below trace back to one sample, sequenced in a study of shared clonotypes between healthy human individuals. The assay was immunoSEQ multiplex PCR, and TCRdb's table has in-frame clones only and misses some. In the table there are approximately 2,000,000 clones, less than 95% of which are singletons. Sequencing was performed on naive CD4+ T cells from PBMCs. The subset is: CD45RA+ positively selected. These receptors originate from a man aged 18 to 35 in good health. Some clones in this sample may be carry-over from other donors' samples.

This chain connects TRBV9 to TRBJ2-7; D is perhaps TRBD2 (6 bases). Germline loops: CDR1 SGDLS, CDR2 YYNGEE. CDR3 size: 18 residues. V dropped 3 bases and J dropped 3 bases, with 25 bases sitting between them. CDR3 region: CASSGGAGVGAYVYEQYF. CDR3 DNA sequence: TGTGCCAGCAGCGGAGGAGCGGGCGTAGGGGCATATGTCTACGAGCAGTACTTC.

The V gene is TRBV29-1, the J gene TRBJ2-1; D remains ambiguous. CDR3 length equals 14 residues. CDR1 SQVTM and CDR2 ANQGSEA come from the germline V gene. Between the trimmed V and J ends, which lost 5 bases and 0 bases, there was a span of 11 bases. The CDR3 nucleotides read TGCAGCGTTTTCTCGGGTTTCTCCTACAATGAGCAGTTCTTC. Protein: CSVFSGFSYNEQFF.

The chain has TRBV29-1 and TRBJ2-7; 13 nucleotides align to TRBD2. Trimming removed 6 bases from V and 1 base from J; junction bases left unmatched: 9. Germline V lookup: CDR1 SQVTM, CDR2 ANQGSEA. This CDR3 is built from 16 residues. The CDR3 here is CSVGGLAGYSSYEQYF. The CDR3 DNA follows: TGCAGCGTCGGGGGACTAGCGGGATATTCATCCTACGAGCAGTACTTC.

The V gene is TRBV10-1, the J gene TRBJ2-1; no definite D call. V dropped 0 bases and J dropped 8 bases, with 8 bases sitting between them. Germline V gene data show CDR1 as WNHNN and CDR2 as SYGVQD (reference sequence). The CDR3 spans 13 residues. The CDR3 region has the DNA TGCGCCAGCAGTGAGTCCGTCTTCCATGAGCAGTTCTTC. As protein: CASSESVFHEQFF.

The genes are TRBV6-6 and TRBJ1-2; 8 bases are a match to TRBD1. Trimming took 4 bases from V and 5 from J; bases not matched to a gene: 6. The CDR3 runs 14 residues. Germline lookup yields CDR1 MNHNY and CDR2 SVGAGI (reference sequence). The CDR3: CASSSGQGKYGYTF. In DNA, the CDR3 is TGTGCCAGCAGTTCCGGACAGGGCAAATATGGCTACACCTTC.

The chain uses TRBV7-2 and TRBJ1-1; 7 bases are shared with TRBD1. Germline CDR1 SGHTA, CDR2 FQGNSA. This CDR3 has 14 residues. V trimming: 6 bases; J trimming: 3 bases; junction bases outside the gene matches: 7. The CDR3 sequence: CASSPDRADTEAFF. The DNA for the CDR3 is TGTGCCAGCAGTCCTGACAGGGCGGACACTGAAGCTTTCTTT.

The CDR3: CASSQGGLSSNQPQHF. Here the CDR3 DNA reads TGCGCCAGCAGCCAAGGGGGGCTGTCTAGCAATCAGCCCCAGCATTTT. This chain uses TRBV4-1 with TRBJ1-5; maybe TRBD1 (6 bases). CDR3 length: 16 residues. CDR1 and CDR2 from the germline V gene are MGHRA and YSYEKL. Trimming left V 1 base short and J 0 bases short, with 10 bases between.

V is TRBV15 and J is TRBJ2-1; perhaps D is TRBD1 or TRBD2 (5 bases each). Germline V gene sequence: CDR1 LNHNV, CDR2 YYDKDF (reference sequence). CDR3 size: 15 residues. V gave up 4 bases and J gave up 3 bases, with 13 bases separating them. CDR3 sequence: CATSIRDGIYNEQFF. Here the CDR3 DNA reads TGTGCCACCAGCATCCGGGACGGAATCTACAATGAGCAGTTCTTC.

This clone was recorded once. J is TRBJ2-5 and V is TRBV18; TRBD2 aligns across 8 bases. The ends lost 0 bases at V and 5 bases at J; junction bases unmatched: 2. Germline CDR1 is KGHSH and CDR2 is LQKENI. The CDR3 is 14 residues long. CDR3 sequence: CASSPPTSAETQYF. The CDR3 region has the DNA TGTGCCAGCTCACCACCGACTAGCGCCGAGACCCAGTACTTC. Together with reference TRBV18 and TRBJ2-5, the CDR3 gives the full variable domain: NAGVMQNPRHLVRRRGQEARLRCSPMKGHSHVYWYRQLPEEGLKFMVYLQKENIIDESGMPKERFSAEFPKEGPSILRIQQVVRGDSAAYFCASSPPTSAETQYFGPGTRLLVL.

This clone came up a few times. Other nucleotide sequences from this sample produce the same CDR3. This chain joins TRBV28 and TRBJ2-3; TRBD1 might be the D (6 bases). The length of the CDR3 is 14 residues. Germline loops: CDR1 MDHEN, CDR2 SYDVKM. V was cut by 4 bases and J by 1 base, with 9 bases left in between. CDR3: CASSSPGGTDTQYF. DNA for the CDR3: TGTGCCAGCAGTTCACCAGGGGGCACAGATACGCAGTATTTT.

This clone was seen a few times. The V and J genes are TRBV28 and TRBJ2-6, with TRBD1 identical over 11 bases. Germline V gives CDR1 MDHEN, CDR2 SYDVKM. The junction had 9 bases not matched to a gene; V was cut back by 2 bases and J by 0 bases. The CDR3 extends over 20 amino acids. The CDR3 DNA sequence: TGTGCCAGCAGTTTAACCCAGGGGACAGGGGGGCACTCTGGGGCCAACGTCCTGACTTTC. Amino acids: CASSLTQGTGGHSGANVLTF.

In its sample, this clone was seen once. CDR3 sequence: CASSDLNGVAGNTEAFF. The DNA of the CDR3 is TGTGCCAGCAGCGACTTAAATGGGGTCGCGGGTAACACTGAAGCTTTCTTT. The chain is built from TRBV7-9 and TRBJ1-1, with D unresolved. Germline V gives CDR1 SEHNR, CDR2 FQNEAQ (reference sequence). The CDR3 is 17 amino acids. V lost 5 bases to trimming and J lost 2 bases, with 21 bases between them.

The rearrangement joins TRBV14 to TRBJ2-3, with D possibly being TRBD1 (6 bases). Germline CDR1 SGHDN, CDR2 FVKESK. V dropped 8 bases and J dropped 4 bases, with 25 bases sitting between them. The CDR3 contains 17 residues. The CDR3 DNA is TGTGCCAGCCAAAGGACAGCAGGGATCCCATTGCCAGATACGCAGTATTTT. Protein product: CASQRTAGIPLPDTQYF.

The rearrangement joins TRBV4-1 to TRBJ2-3; 12 bases map to TRBD2. V gave up 0 bases and J gave up 1 base; unmatched junction bases: 2. CDR1 is MGHRA and CDR2 is YSYEKL in the germline V gene. The CDR3 runs 17 residues. The CDR3 coding sequence is TGCGCCAGCAGCCAAGACCGGACTAGCGGGGGCACAGATACGCAGTATTTT. Translation gives CASSQDRTSGGTDTQYF.

This CDR3 reads CASSVVQGALNEQFF. The CDR3 DNA reads as TGTGCCAGCAGCGTAGTACAGGGTGCATTGAATGAGCAGTTCTTC. The V gene is TRBV9, the J gene TRBJ2-1; the D gene is possibly TRBD1 (6 bases). This CDR3 has 15 residues. Germline CDR1 is SGDLS and CDR2 is YYNGEE. The germline V and J ends were trimmed by 0 bases and 7 bases, with 14 bases remaining between them.

This chain links TRBV12-5 with TRBJ1-1; TRBD1 might be the D (6 bases). Germline CDR1 LGHNT, CDR2 FRNRAP. The CDR3 is made up of 17 amino acids. The V end was cut by 0 bases, the J end by 5 bases, with 19 bases between. DNA for the CDR3: TGTGCTAGTGGTTTGGTAAAGGGGGAGCAGGGAGGAACTGAAGCTTTCTTT. Protein product: CASGLVKGEQGGTEAFF.

The chain combines TRBV7-2 with TRBJ2-7; D is unclear. There are 14 residues in the CDR3. The V end was cut by 2 bases, the J end by 2 bases, with 10 bases between. CDR1 and CDR2 from the germline V gene are SGHTA and FQGNSA. The DNA of the CDR3 is TGTGCCAGCAGCTTATACGGCGCCACCTACGAGCAGTACTTC. It specifies CASSLYGATYEQYF.

This clone appeared once. The CDR3 DNA reads TGTGCCAGCAGCTTAGACCTAGGAAGCTCCTACGAGCAGTACTTC. Translating gives CASSLDLGSSYEQYF. The chain recombines TRBV7-3 with TRBJ2-7; D is uncertain. Trimming removed 2 bases at V and 0 bases at J, with 11 bases between. The CDR3 has 15 residues. In germline, CDR1 is SGHTA, CDR2 FQGTGA.

The genes are TRBV5-1 and TRBJ1-5; a weak D match, TRBD1 (5 bases). CDR3 length: 15 residues. Germline loops: CDR1 SGHRS, CDR2 YFSETQ. With 1 base removed from V and 6 bases from J, the gap between germline ends came to 14 bases. The CDR3 sequence: CASSLSGGGGQPQHF. The DNA of the CDR3 is TGCGCCAGCAGCTTGTCTGGTGGGGGAGGTCAGCCCCAGCATTTT.

This clone was observed a single time. The gene calls are TRBV5-1 and TRBJ2-2; D is uncertain. Germline CDR1 is SGHRS and CDR2 is YFSETQ. The CDR3 consists of 13 residues. V lost 4 bases and J lost 6, with 10 bases in between. CDR3 loop: CASSHDGAGELFF. CDR3 DNA sequence: TGCGCCAGCAGCCATGATGGGGCCGGGGAGCTGTTTTTT.